Sequencing of this TCR beta chain was carried out in a study of CXCR3-negative and CXCR3-positive naive CD8 T cells. General observations from the study: Relative to CXCR3-negative naive cells, CXCR3-positive naive cells had more hydrophobic TRB CDR3s. Naive CXCR3-negative cells resembled naive CXCR3-positive cells in TRBV-TRBJ usage; memory cells differed. CD5 surface expression was similar among naive subsets, and TCR strength was estimated by inference from TRB CDR3 properties. Once cells were cryopreserved, CXCR3 expression went down partly, and most assays used fresh PBMCs.

5' RACE with UMI labels generated the TRB cDNA libraries. TCRdb re-called the 5' RACE reads and catalogs CDR3 proteins one per entry, DNA excluded. In total, the table holds about 150,000 distinct CDR3 sequences. As for this clonotype: Its specificity is not known.

Per germline, CDR1 LGHDT and CDR2 YNNKEL (reference sequence). The CDR3 loop spans 16 amino acids. Sequences were obtained from naive CXCR3+ CD8+ T cells from blood. Subset given: CD45RO-CCR7+CD27+CD95- naive CD8+ T cells expressing CXCR3 (TNR3+). The TCR originated in a human donor in good health. Some clones in this sample may be carry-over from other donors' samples. The chain carries TRBV3-1 and TRBJ1-1. The chain's CDR3 is CASSQVLGGSNTEAFF.